This T cell receptor (beta chain) comes out of a study of T cells in tuberculosis. Background on the study: A South African cohort included IGRA-negative adolescents, latently infected IGRA-positive adolescents and adults with active tuberculosis.

The CDR3 has 13 residues. Germline CDR1 and CDR2: SQVTM and ANQGSEA. The V end lost 7 bases, the J end lost 0 bases, and 12 bases lay between the germline ends. About this clone itself: The target antigen is unknown.

Using immunoSEQ multiplex PCR, the repertoire was profiled, and TCRdb retains in-frame clones only, with some absent. There are about 35,000 clones in the sample; over 90% occur only once, and roughly 7% lies in the top ten. Points from the study as a whole: Active tuberculosis alpha repertoires lay closer to GMM-specific TCRs than controls'. A GMM-specific repertoire classifier reached 85% to 90% accuracy, AUROC 0.90.

The receptor was isolated from a donor aged 10 to 29 with latent tuberculosis or without tuberculosis infection. The chain recombines TRBV29-1 with TRBJ1-2; tentative D call: TRBD1 (6 bases). The sample taken for sequencing was PBMCs. As DNA, the CDR3 is TGCAGCGCCAGGGACACTACTAACTATGGCTACACCTTC. Translating it yields CSARDTTNYGYTF.